The 29 T cell receptor beta chains listed next were all sequenced from one sample in a study of CD8 T cells in ankylosing spondylitis. TCRdb fed the 5' RACE reads into MiXCR, producing one record per CDR3 protein. The sample carries about 390,000 distinct CDR3 sequences, about 22% recorded once. Study conclusions and caveats: In ankylosing spondylitis blood, a motif of eight highly homologous TCR beta variants appeared characteristic.

Their specific antigens are unknown. Source material: blood, either unsorted or a sorted T cell fraction (not recorded which). The receptors come from a male donor with ankylosing spondylitis.

This chain connects TRBV19 to TRBJ1-5; 9 nucleotides agree with TRBD1. Germline V gene sequence: CDR1 LNHDA, CDR2 SQIVND (reference sequence). CDR3 length: 15 amino acids. With V trimmed by 6 bases and J by 7 bases, 10 bases remained unmatched. DNA of the CDR3: TGTGCCAGTAGCTTTTGGGGGGACAGGGACCAGCCCCAGCATTTT. It translates to CASSFWGDRDQPQHF.

The V call is TRBV7-9, the J call TRBJ1-1; TRBD1 matches 9 bases. V gave up 6 bases and J gave up 1 base; unmatched junction bases: 6. Germline V gene lookup returns CDR1 SEHNR and CDR2 FQNEAQ (reference sequence). CDR3 size: 15 residues. CDR3 bases: TGTGCCAGCAGGCCTACAGGGGGCGCGAACACTGAAGCTTTCTTT. It specifies CASRPTGGANTEAFF.

The chain carries TRBV7-2 and TRBJ2-7; 8 bases agree with TRBD1. This CDR3 has 14 amino acids. The V segment lost 7 bases and the J segment 0 bases; nucleotides outside the gene matches: 5. CDR1 and CDR2 (germline): SGHTA, FQGNSA. The CDR3 nucleotides are TGTGCCAGCACCAGACAGGGGAACTCCTACGAGCAGTACTTC. This gives the protein CASTRQGNSYEQYF.

J is TRBJ2-2 and V is TRBV9, with D unclear. Germline-derived CDR1 and CDR2 are SGDLS and YYNGEE. Deletions cut 4 bases from V and 4 bases from J, with 8 bases between. The CDR3 is made up of 13 amino acids. The CDR3 protein is CASSPRTTGELFF. In DNA form, the CDR3 reads TGTGCCAGCAGCCCCCGGACCACCGGGGAGCTGTTTTTT.

This clonotype has just a few counts. The chain recombines TRBV20-1 with TRBJ1-1, with TRBD1 as a possible D gene (5 bases). V lost 0 bases and J 11 bases, leaving 22 bases between the germline ends. The CDR3 runs 15 residues. From germline, CDR1 is DFQATT and CDR2 SNEGSKA (reference sequence). The CDR3 is CSARDPRGSQDLAFF. The CDR3, as DNA: TGCAGTGCTAGAGATCCGCGGGGGTCCCAAGATTTGGCTTTCTTT.

This clonotype was counted only a few times. The rearrangement joins TRBV12-3 or TRBV12-4 to TRBJ1-1, with D possibly TRBD1 on 5 matching bases. V was clipped by 4 bases and J by 1 base, with 10 bases between them. The CDR3 totals 14 residues. Here the CDR3 reads CASSWGRGNTEAFF. DNA for the CDR3: TGTGCCAGCAGTTGGGGCAGAGGGAACACTGAAGCTTTCTTT.

This clonotype was observed a few times. The chain has TRBV6-1 and TRBJ1-2, with D possibly TRBD1 on 5 matching bases. V lost 4 bases and J 7 bases, leaving 13 bases between the germline ends. The CDR3 length is 13 residues. Per germline, CDR1 MNHNS and CDR2 SASEGT. CDR3 nucleotides: TGTGCCAGCAGTGCGTCACTTAGGGGTGGCTACACCTTC. Its translation: CASSASLRGGYTF.

This clonotype came up many times. The V gene is TRBV29-1, the J gene TRBJ2-1; TRBD2 matches 7 bases. The CDR3 sequence is 13 residues long. After removal of 5 bases from V and 0 bases from J, the junction contained 1 base not matched to a gene. The germline CDR1 and CDR2 sequences are SQVTM and ANQGSEA. CDR3 in DNA: TGCAGCGTTCGGACTAGCTCCTACAATGAGCAGTTCTTC. Protein sequence: CSVRTSSYNEQFF.

The gene calls are TRBV27 and TRBJ2-3, with D maybe TRBD2 (6 bases). In germline, CDR1 is MNHEY, CDR2 SMNVEV (reference sequence). The CDR3 contains 15 residues. V was clipped by 4 bases and J by 2 bases, with 13 bases between them. CDR3 region: CASSSNGRDTDTQYF. CDR3 sequence (DNA): TGTGCCAGCAGTTCGAACGGGAGAGACACAGATACGCAGTATTTT.

This clonotype has a handful of counts. The V call is TRBV25-1, the J call TRBJ2-7, with a tentative D call TRBD2 (5 bases). V was cut by 1 base and J by 7 bases, with 5 bases left in between. Germline CDR1 reads MGHDK; CDR2 reads SYGVNS. The CDR3 runs 11 residues. CDR3 bases: TGTGCCAGCAGTGAATGGGAGGAGCAGTACTTC. This gives the protein CASSEWEEQYF.

The chain couples TRBV20-1 to TRBJ2-7; D not resolved. V was pared by 3 bases and J by 6 bases, with 15 bases between. Germline V gene sequence: CDR1 DFQATT, CDR2 SNEGSKA (reference sequence). The CDR3 loop spans 13 amino acids. The CDR3: CSASGGRPPEQYF. CDR3 sequence (DNA): TGCAGTGCTAGCGGCGGACGACCCCCCGAGCAGTACTTC.

The rearrangement uses TRBV27 and TRBJ2-1; TRBD1 is a possible D gene (6 bases). Per germline, CDR1 MNHEY and CDR2 SMNVEV (reference sequence). The CDR3 extends over 14 amino acids. Trimming cost V 3 bases and J 9 bases, with 15 bases left between them. CDR3 residues: CASSFGGATGEQFF. The DNA of the CDR3 is TGTGCCAGCAGTTTTGGGGGCGCGACGGGTGAGCAGTTCTTC.

This clonotype was detected a few times. The chain combines TRBV15 with TRBJ2-4; possible D gene TRBD2, 5 bases. This CDR3 contains 16 residues. The ends were cut back, 1 base at V and 9 bases at J, with 19 bases in the middle. Germline V lookup: CDR1 LNHNV, CDR2 YYDKDF (reference sequence). The CDR3 DNA reads as TGTGCCACCAGCAGAGTGAAGGCTAGCTCTTTTGGCATTCAGTACTTC. Translation gives CATSRVKASSFGIQYF.

This clonotype has just a few counts. V usage is TRBV7-9 and J usage is TRBJ1-4; perhaps TRBD1 as D (5 bases). CDR1 is SEHNR and CDR2 is FQNEAQ in the germline V gene (reference sequence). V was pared by 1 base and J by 2 bases, with 11 bases between. CDR3 length: 16 amino acids. CDR3 sequence: CASSLGRVGTNEKLFF. CDR3 DNA: TGTGCCAGCAGCTTAGGCAGGGTGGGCACTAATGAAAAACTGTTTTTT.

The rearrangement links TRBV7-3 to TRBJ2-1; TRBD2 matches 12 bases. V lost 0 bases and J lost 7; bases outside the gene matches: 16. Germline V gives CDR1 SGHTA, CDR2 FQGTGA. CDR3 length: 20 residues. The CDR3 loop reads CASSLTGSVRTSGIGNEQFF. CDR3 nucleotide sequence: TGTGCCAGCAGCTTAACAGGATCGGTGAGGACTAGCGGGATAGGGAATGAGCAGTTCTTC.

This clonotype was counted a few times. The chain is built from TRBV27 and TRBJ2-7; D gene unclear. V dropped 3 bases and J dropped 4 bases, with 13 bases sitting between them. The CDR3 covers 14 residues. Germline V gene lookup returns CDR1 MNHEY and CDR2 SMNVEV (reference sequence). The CDR3 reads CASSFSGGIYEQYF. The CDR3 DNA reads TGTGCCAGCAGTTTTTCTGGCGGCATTTACGAGCAGTACTTC.

The chain carries TRBV7-9 and TRBJ2-7; 8 bases align to TRBD1. This CDR3 has 14 residues. Germline V lookup: CDR1 SEHNR, CDR2 FQNEAQ (reference sequence). The junction had 5 bases not matched to a gene; V was cut back by 5 bases and J by 2 bases. DNA for the CDR3: TGTGCCAGCAGCCGGGGACAGGCCCCCTACGAGCAGTACTTC. Protein sequence: CASSRGQAPYEQYF.

The V and J genes are TRBV10-3 and TRBJ2-2, with 7 bases lining up with TRBD2. J lost 2 bases, V lost 0 bases, and 3 bases had no gene match. The CDR3 is 16 residues long. CDR1 and CDR2 from the germline V gene are ENHRY and SYGVKD. The CDR3 DNA is TGTGCCATCAGTGAGTCGCCAGCGGGAAACACCGGGGAGCTGTTTTTT. Amino acids: CAISESPAGNTGELFF.

The table lists this clonotype with a few counts. This sequence joins TRBV6-5 and TRBJ2-1; the match to TRBD2 covers 12 bases. Germline V gene lookup returns CDR1 MNHEY and CDR2 SVGAGI. This CDR3 contains 15 residues. V shed 6 bases and J 9 bases; nucleotides not matched to a gene: 9. CDR3 loop: CASSLLAGGGFEQFF. In DNA, the CDR3 is TGTGCCAGCAGCTTACTAGCGGGGGGTGGATTTGAGCAGTTCTTC.

This clonotype was counted a few times. The chain joins TRBV28 to TRBJ2-7; D uncertain. V was pared by 7 bases and J by 6 bases, with 25 bases between. The CDR3 is 16 residues long. Germline loops: CDR1 MDHEN, CDR2 SYDVKM. Here the CDR3 DNA reads TGTGCCAGCACTCGACCGGTGCCGACCCGATACTCCGAGCAGTACTTC. Translated: CASTRPVPTRYSEQYF. The full variable domain, completed using reference TRBV28 and TRBJ2-7, is DVKVTQSSRYLVKRTGEKVFLECVQDMDHENMFWYRQDPGLGLRLIYFSYDVKMKEKGDIPEGYSVSREKKERFSLILESASTNQTSMYLCASTRPVPTRYSEQYFGPGTRLTVT.

The V call is TRBV25-1, the J call TRBJ1-5; no clear D. The V and J ends lost 4 bases and 4 bases respectively, with 11 bases between them. This CDR3 is built from 14 residues. The germline V gene has CDR1 MGHDK and CDR2 SYGVNS. The CDR3 sequence is CASSGLAVNQPQHF. The CDR3 bases are TGTGCCAGCAGTGGTTTGGCGGTGAATCAGCCCCAGCATTTT.

The V and J genes are TRBV4-1 and TRBJ2-5; 9 nucleotides match TRBD2. Germline V gives CDR1 MGHRA, CDR2 YSYEKL. The V and J ends lost 0 bases and 4 bases, in that order; junction bases with no gene match: 9. The CDR3 has 17 amino acids. Written as DNA, the CDR3 is TGCGCCAGCAGCCAAGAAGTAGCGGGAGTATCCGGAGAGACCCAGTACTTC. Its protein is CASSQEVAGVSGETQYF.

V usage is TRBV4-1 and J usage is TRBJ2-3; 8 nucleotides match TRBD2. The germline V gene encodes CDR1 MGHRA and CDR2 YSYEKL. The CDR3 sequence is 19 residues long. Losses at the gene ends were 3 bases for V and 4 bases for J; bases not matched to a gene: 18. The CDR3 nucleotides are TGCGCCAGCAGCCAGCTTCAACGCGGGGTAGCGGGAAGTTCAGATACGCAGTATTTT. Its protein is CASSQLQRGVAGSSDTQYF.

The gene calls are TRBV12-3 or TRBV12-4 and TRBJ2-1; the D call may be TRBD1 or TRBD2 (5 bases each). This CDR3 is 17 amino acids long. Trimming left V 2 bases short and J 4 bases short, with 18 bases between. The CDR3 here is CASSLTPGPGQYNEQFF. CDR3 DNA: TGTGCCAGCAGTTTAACCCCGGGACCAGGACAATACAATGAGCAGTTCTTC.

The chain employs TRBV4-1 and TRBJ2-5; D unresolved. Trimming removed 0 bases from V and 7 bases from J, with 12 bases in between. CDR3 length: 14 amino acids. CDR1 MGHRA and CDR2 YSYEKL come from the germline V gene. The CDR3 spells CASSQDMAAGTQYF. Written as DNA, the CDR3 is TGCGCCAGCAGCCAAGATATGGCGGCAGGGACCCAGTACTTC.

This clonotype was observed a few times. The chain carries TRBV28 and TRBJ1-2; 7 nucleotides agree with TRBD1. V was clipped by 10 bases and J by 2 bases; unmatched bases: 7. The CDR3 is 13 residues long. CDR1 is MDHEN, CDR2 SYDVKM, per germline. Written as DNA, the CDR3 is TGTGCCATTTCTACAGGGGCAAACTATGGCTACACCTTC. Residues: CAISTGANYGYTF.

This rearrangement joins TRBV29-1 to TRBJ1-4; tentatively, D is TRBD1 (6 bases). Germline CDR1 SQVTM, CDR2 ANQGSEA. V was pared by 6 bases and J by 2 bases, with 13 bases between. The CDR3 loop spans 14 amino acids. The CDR3 region is CSVRGAGTNEKLFF. The DNA for the CDR3 is TGCAGCGTGAGGGGGGCGGGCACTAATGAAAAACTGTTTTTT.

The V and J genes are TRBV7-2 and TRBJ2-7; D unresolved. The germline CDR1 and CDR2 sequences are SGHTA and FQGNSA. This CDR3 is 14 amino acids long. V was trimmed by 1 base and J by 3 bases, leaving 10 bases between them. The CDR3 spells CASSLVLPNYEQYF. CDR3 DNA sequence: TGTGCCAGCAGCTTAGTCCTACCGAACTACGAGCAGTACTTC.

J is TRBJ2-5 and V is TRBV12-3 or TRBV12-4; D remains ambiguous. The CDR3 has 14 amino acids. Trimming left V 5 bases short and J 4 bases short, with 14 bases between. CDR3 amino acids: CASSPPPAPETQYF. CDR3 sequence (DNA): TGTGCCAGCAGTCCCCCCCCCGCCCCAGAGACCCAGTACTTC.